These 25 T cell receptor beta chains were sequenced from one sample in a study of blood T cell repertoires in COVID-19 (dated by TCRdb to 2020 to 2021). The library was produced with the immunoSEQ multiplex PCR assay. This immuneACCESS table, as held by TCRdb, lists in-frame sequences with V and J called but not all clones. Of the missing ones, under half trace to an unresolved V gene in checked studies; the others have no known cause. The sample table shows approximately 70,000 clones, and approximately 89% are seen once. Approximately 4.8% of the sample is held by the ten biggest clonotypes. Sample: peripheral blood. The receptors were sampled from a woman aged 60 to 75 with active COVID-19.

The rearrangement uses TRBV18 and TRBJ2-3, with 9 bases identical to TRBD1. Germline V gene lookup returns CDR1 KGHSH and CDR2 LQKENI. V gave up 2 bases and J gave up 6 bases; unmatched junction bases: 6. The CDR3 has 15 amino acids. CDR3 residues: CASSPRDRELDTQYF. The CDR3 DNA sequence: TGTGCCAGCTCACCAAGGGACAGGGAGTTGGATACGCAGTATTTT.

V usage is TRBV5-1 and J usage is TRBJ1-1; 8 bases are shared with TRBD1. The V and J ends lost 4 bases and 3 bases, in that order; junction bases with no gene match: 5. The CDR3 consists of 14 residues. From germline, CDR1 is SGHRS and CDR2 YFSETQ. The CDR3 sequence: CASSGGTGHTEAFF. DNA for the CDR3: TGCGCCAGCAGCGGGGGGACAGGACACACTGAAGCTTTCTTT. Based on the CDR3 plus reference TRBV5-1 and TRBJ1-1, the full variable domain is KAGVTQTPRYLIKTRGQQVTLSCSPISGHRSVSWYQQTPGQGLQFLFEYFSETQRNKGNFPGRFSGRQFSNSRSEMNVSTLELGDSALYLCASSGGTGHTEAFFGQGTRLTVV.

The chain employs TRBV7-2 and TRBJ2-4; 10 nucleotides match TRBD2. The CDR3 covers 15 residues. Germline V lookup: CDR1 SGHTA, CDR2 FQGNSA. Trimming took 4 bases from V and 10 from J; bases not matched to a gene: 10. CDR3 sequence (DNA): TGTGCCAGCAGCTCAAGCCCACTAGCGGGGACTATTCAGTACTTC. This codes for CASSSSPLAGTIQYF.

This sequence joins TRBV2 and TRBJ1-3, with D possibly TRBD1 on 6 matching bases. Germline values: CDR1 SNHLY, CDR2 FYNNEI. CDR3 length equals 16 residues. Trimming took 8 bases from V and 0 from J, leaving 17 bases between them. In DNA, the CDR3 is TGTGCCAGCTCATTGGGGGCAGGGAGCTCTGGAAACACCATATATTTT. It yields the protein CASSLGAGSSGNTIYF.

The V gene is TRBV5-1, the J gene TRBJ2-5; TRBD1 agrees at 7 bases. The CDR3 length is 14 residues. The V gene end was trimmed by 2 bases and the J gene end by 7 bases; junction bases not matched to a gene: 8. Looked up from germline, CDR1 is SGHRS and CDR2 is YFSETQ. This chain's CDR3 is CASSLQGQRGTQYF. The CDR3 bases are TGCGCCAGCAGCTTACAGGGACAGAGAGGGACCCAGTACTTC.

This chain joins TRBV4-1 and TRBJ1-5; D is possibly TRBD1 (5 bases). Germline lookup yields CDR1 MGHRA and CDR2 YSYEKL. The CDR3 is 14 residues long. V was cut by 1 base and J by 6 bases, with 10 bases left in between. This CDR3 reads CASSQVGAGQPQHF. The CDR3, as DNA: TGCGCCAGCAGCCAAGTAGGGGCTGGTCAGCCCCAGCATTTT.

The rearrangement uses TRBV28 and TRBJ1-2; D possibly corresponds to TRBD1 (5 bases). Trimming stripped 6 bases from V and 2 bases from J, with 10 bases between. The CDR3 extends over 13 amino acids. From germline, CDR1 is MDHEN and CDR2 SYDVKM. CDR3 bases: TGTGCCAGCAGCCGGTCAGGGAACTATGGCTACACCTTC. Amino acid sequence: CASSRSGNYGYTF.

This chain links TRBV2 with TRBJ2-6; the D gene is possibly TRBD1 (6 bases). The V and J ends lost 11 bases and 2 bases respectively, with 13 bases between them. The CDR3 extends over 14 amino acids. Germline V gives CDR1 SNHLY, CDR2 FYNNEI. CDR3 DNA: TGTGCCCGTACAGGGTCGACTGGGGCCAACGTCCTGACTTTC. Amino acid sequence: CARTGSTGANVLTF.

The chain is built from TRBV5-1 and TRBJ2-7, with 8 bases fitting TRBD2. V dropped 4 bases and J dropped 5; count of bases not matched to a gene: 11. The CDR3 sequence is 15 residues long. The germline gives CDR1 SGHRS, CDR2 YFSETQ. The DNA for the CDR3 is TGCGCCAGCAGCCGAGATTCGGACGGGGGGGACGAGCAGTACTTC. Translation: CASSRDSDGGDEQYF. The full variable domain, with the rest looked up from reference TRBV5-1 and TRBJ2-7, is KAGVTQTPRYLIKTRGQQVTLSCSPISGHRSVSWYQQTPGQGLQFLFEYFSETQRNKGNFPGRFSGRQFSNSRSEMNVSTLELGDSALYLCASSRDSDGGDEQYFGPGTRLTVT.

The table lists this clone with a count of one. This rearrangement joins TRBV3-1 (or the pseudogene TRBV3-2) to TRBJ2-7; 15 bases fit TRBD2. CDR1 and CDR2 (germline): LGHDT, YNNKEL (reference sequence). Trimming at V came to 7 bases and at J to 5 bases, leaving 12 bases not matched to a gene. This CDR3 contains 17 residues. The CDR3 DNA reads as TGTGCCAGCAACCCCAACGGACTAGCGGGAGGGATCGACGAGCAGTACTTC. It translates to CASNPNGLAGGIDEQYF.

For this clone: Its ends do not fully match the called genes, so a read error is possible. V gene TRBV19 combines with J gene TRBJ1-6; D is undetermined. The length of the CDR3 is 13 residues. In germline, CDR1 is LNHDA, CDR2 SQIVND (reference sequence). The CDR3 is CASRIGGESPLHF. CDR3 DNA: TGTGCCAGTAGGATAGGAGGCGAATCACCCCTCCACTTT. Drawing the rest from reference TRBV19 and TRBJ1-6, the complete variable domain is DGGITQSPKYLFRKEGQNVTLSCEQNLNHDAMYWYRQDPGQGLRLIYYSQIVNDFQKGDIAEGYSVSREKKESFPLTVTSAQKNPTAFYLCASRIGGESPLHFGNGTRLTVT.

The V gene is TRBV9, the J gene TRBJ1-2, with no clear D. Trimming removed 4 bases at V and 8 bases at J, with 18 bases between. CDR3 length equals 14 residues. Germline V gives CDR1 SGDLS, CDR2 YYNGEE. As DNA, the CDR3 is TGTGCCAGCAGCCCGGTGCGGGGAGGTTACGGCTACACCTTC. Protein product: CASSPVRGGYGYTF.

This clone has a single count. CDR3 DNA: TGTGCCAGCAGTAAGGAGAACCAAGAGACCCAGTACTTC. Its protein product is CASSKENQETQYF. This rearrangement joins TRBV28 to TRBJ2-5; the D is unclear. Per the germline V gene, CDR1 is MDHEN and CDR2 is SYDVKM. This CDR3 region has 13 residues. Trimming took 5 bases from V and 0 from J, leaving 7 bases between them.

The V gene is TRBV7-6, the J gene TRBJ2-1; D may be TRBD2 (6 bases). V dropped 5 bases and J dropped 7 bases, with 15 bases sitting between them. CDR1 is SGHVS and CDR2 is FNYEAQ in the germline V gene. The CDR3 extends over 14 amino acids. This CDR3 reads CASSRGVRENEQFF. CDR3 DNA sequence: TGTGCCAGCAGCCGCGGGGTTAGGGAGAATGAGCAGTTCTTC.

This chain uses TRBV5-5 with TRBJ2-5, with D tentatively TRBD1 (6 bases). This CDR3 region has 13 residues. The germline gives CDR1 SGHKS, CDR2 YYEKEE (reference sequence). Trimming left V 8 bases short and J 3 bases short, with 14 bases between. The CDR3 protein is CASTAGVEETQYF. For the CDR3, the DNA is TGTGCCAGTACGGCAGGGGTTGAAGAGACCCAGTACTTC.

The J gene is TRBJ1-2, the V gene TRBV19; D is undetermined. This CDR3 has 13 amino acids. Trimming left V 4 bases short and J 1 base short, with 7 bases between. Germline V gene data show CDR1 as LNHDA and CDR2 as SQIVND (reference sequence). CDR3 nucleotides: TGTGCCAGTAGTAAAGGACTTAACTATGGCTACACCTTC. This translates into CASSKGLNYGYTF.

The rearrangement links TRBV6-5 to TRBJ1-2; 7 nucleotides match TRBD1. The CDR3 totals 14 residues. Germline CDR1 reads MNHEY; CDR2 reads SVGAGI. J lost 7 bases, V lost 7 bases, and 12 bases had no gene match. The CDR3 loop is CASKREGAAGGYTF. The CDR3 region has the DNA TGTGCCAGCAAGCGCGAGGGGGCAGCTGGTGGCTACACCTTC.

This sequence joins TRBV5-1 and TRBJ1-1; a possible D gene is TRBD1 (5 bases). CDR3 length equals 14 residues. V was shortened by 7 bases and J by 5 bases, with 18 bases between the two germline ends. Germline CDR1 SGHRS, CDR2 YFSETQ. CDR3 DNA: TGCGCCAGCCAAACTGGGGGGTACGAGACTGAAGCTTTCTTT. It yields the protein CASQTGGYETEAFF. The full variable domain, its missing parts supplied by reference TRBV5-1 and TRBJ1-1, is KAGVTQTPRYLIKTRGQQVTLSCSPISGHRSVSWYQQTPGQGLQFLFEYFSETQRNKGNFPGRFSGRQFSNSRSEMNVSTLELGDSALYLCASQTGGYETEAFFGQGTRLTVV.

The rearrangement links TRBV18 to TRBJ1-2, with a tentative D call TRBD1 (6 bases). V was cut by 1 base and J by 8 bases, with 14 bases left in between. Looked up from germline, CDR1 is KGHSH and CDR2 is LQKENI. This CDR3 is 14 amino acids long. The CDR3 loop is CASSPLTSGEGYTF. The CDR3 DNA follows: TGTGCCAGCTCACCACTAACGTCAGGGGAGGGCTACACCTTC.

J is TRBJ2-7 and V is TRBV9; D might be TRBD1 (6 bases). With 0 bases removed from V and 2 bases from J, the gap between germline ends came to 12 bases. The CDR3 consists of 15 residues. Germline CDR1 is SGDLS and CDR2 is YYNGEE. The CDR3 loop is CASSVGRRGAYEQYF. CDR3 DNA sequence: TGTGCCAGCAGCGTAGGTCGCAGGGGTGCCTACGAGCAGTACTTC.

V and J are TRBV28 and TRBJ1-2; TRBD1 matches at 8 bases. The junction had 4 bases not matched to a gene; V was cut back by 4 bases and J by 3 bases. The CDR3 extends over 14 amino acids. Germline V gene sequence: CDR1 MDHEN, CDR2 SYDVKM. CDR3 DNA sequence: TGTGCCAGCAGTTACGGGACAGGAGACTATGGCTACACCTTC. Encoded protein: CASSYGTGDYGYTF.

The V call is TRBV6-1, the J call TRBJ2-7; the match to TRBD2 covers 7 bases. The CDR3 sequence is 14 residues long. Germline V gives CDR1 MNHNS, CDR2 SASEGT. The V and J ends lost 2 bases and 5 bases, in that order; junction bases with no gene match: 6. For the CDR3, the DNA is TGTGCCAGCAGTGAACCGGGACGGGGGGACGAGCAGTACTTC. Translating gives CASSEPGRGDEQYF.

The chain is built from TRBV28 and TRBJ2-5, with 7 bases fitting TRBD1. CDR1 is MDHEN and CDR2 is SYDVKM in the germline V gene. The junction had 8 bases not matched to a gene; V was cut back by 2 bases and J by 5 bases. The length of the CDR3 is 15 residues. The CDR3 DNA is TGTGCCAGCAGTTTACCGGCAGGGGGTGGGGAGACCCAGTACTTC. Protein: CASSLPAGGGETQYF.

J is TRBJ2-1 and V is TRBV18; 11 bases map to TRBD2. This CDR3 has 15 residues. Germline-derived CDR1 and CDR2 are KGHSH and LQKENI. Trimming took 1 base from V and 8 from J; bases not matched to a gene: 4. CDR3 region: CASSPLAGGPDEQFF. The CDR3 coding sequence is TGTGCCAGCTCACCACTAGCGGGAGGGCCGGATGAGCAGTTCTTC.

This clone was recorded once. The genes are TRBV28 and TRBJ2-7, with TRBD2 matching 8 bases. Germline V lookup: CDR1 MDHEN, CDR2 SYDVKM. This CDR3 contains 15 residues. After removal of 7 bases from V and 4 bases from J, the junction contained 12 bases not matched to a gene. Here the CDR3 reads CASTAPGLATYEQYF. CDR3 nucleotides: TGTGCCAGCACCGCCCCAGGACTAGCCACTTACGAGCAGTACTTC.